This TCR beta chain was documented in a study of early T cells in non-severe SARS-CoV-2 infection. Across the study: The study sequenced bulk RNA from unsorted whole blood, with chains unpaired.

Trimming took off 1 base at V and 0 bases at J, with 7 bases between the two ends. Germline CDR1 is MGHRA and CDR2 is YSYEKL. The CDR3 covers 16 residues. The protocol attached unique molecular identifiers to individual cDNA molecules. TCRdb re-analysed the 5' RACE reads in MiXCR, keeping a single row per CDR3 protein. The table includes under 60,000 distinct CDR3 sequences, approximately 10% detected once. Overall study findings and caveats: VDJdb matching, biased toward anti-spike CD8 responses, missed private and CD4 specificities.

This clonotype has just a few counts. Its antigen is as yet unknown. This sequence joins TRBV4-1 and TRBJ2-6, with D hard to call. Source: whole blood, taken at baseline. The receptor was derived from an adult who was a healthcare worker with PCR-confirmed SARS-CoV-2 infection or an uninfected control (not recorded which). CDR3 region: CASSQAVGSGANVLTF. CDR3 bases: TGCGCCAGCAGCCAAGCGGTTGGCTCTGGGGCCAACGTCCTGACTTTC.